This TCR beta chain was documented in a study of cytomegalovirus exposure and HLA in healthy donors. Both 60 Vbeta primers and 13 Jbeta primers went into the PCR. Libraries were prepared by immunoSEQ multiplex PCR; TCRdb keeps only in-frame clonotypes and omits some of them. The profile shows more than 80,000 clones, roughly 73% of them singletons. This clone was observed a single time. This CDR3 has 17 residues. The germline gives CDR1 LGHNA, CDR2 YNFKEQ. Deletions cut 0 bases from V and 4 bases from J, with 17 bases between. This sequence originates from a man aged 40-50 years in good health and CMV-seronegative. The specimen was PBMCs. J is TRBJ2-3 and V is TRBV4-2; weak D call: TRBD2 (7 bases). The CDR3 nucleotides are TGTGCCAGCAGCCAAGATCTGGGGGGGGGCCCTTCAGATACGCAGTATTTT. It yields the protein CASSQDLGGGPSDTQYF.